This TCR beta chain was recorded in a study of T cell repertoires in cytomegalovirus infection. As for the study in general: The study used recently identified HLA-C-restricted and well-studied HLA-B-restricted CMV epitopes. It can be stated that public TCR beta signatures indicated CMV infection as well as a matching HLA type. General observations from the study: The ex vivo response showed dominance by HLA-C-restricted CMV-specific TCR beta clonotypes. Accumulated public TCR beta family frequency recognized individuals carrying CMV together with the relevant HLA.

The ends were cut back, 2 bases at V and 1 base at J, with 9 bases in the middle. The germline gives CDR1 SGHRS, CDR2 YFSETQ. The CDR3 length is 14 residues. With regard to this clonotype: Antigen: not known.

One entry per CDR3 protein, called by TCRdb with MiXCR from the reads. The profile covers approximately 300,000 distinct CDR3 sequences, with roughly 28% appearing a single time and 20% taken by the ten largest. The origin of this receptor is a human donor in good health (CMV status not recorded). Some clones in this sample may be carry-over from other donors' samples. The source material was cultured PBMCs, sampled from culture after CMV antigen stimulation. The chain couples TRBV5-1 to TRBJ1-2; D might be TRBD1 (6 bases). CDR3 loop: CASSLQDSNYGYTF. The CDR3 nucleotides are TGCGCCAGCAGCTTACAGGACAGTAACTATGGCTACACCTTC. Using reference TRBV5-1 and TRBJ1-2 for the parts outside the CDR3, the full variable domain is KAGVTQTPRYLIKTRGQQVTLSCSPISGHRSVSWYQQTPGQGLQFLFEYFSETQRNKGNFPGRFSGRQFSNSRSEMNVSTLELGDSALYLCASSLQDSNYGYTFGSGTRLTVV.